This T cell receptor (beta chain) was recorded in a study of blood T cell repertoires in COVID-19. Looking at the study overall: Both acute and convalescent COVID-19 samples were obtained from the United States, Italy and Spain. Nucleic acid was either cDNA or gDNA, and it came from T cells, B-cell-depleted T cells, or PBMCs.

The CDR3 is made up of 15 amino acids. Germline V gene lookup returns CDR1 SGHAT and CDR2 FQNNGV. Trimming took off 0 bases at V and 1 base at J, with 9 bases between the two ends. Per the original methods: Counts of nucleated cells, estimated from reference gene primer amplification, were obtained. This table comes from immunoSEQ multiplex PCR, and its TCRdb copy is limited to in-frame clones, with some not included. From that table come the V and J calls and clone size; the DNA was used to work out D and trimming. The sample lists 85,000 to 100,000 clones; around three quarters were seen once. The gene calls are TRBV11-2 and TRBJ1-1, with D unclear. This clonotype was obtained from a man in his forties or fifties who had recovered from COVID-19. The sequenced sample consisted of peripheral blood. CDR3 region: CASSLERRSNTEAFF. CDR3 coding DNA: TGTGCCAGCAGCTTAGAGAGGCGATCGAACACTGAAGCTTTCTTT.